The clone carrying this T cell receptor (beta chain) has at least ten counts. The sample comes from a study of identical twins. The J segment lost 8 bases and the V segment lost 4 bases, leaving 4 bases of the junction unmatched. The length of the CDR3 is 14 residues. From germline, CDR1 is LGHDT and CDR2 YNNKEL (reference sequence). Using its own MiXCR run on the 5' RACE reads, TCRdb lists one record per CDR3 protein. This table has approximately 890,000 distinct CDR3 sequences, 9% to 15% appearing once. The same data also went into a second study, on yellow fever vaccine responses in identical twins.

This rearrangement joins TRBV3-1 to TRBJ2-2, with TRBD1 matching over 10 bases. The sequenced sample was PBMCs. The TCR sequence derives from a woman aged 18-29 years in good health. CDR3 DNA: TGTGCCAGCAGCCGACAGGGGGCGCGGGGGGAGCTGTTTTTT. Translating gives CASSRQGARGELFF.